The 21 T cell receptor beta chains below all came from one sample that was sequenced in a study of CD4 T cells in relation to SARS-CoV-2 and coronaviruses. The data were produced by immunoSEQ multiplex PCR, yet TCRdb's version contains in-frame clones alone and is incomplete. The sample has tens of thousands of clones; 85% to 90% are singletons. The sequencing sample was made of memory CD4+ T cells from PBMCs. The receptors originated from an adult with COVID-19.

The rearrangement links TRBV20-1 to TRBJ2-3; D call uncertain. Trimming left V 5 bases short and J 6 bases short, with 12 bases between. CDR3 length: 12 amino acids. Germline V gene lookup returns CDR1 DFQATT and CDR2 SNEGSKA (reference sequence). Here the CDR3 reads CSAGEGKDTQYF. The CDR3 DNA reads TGCAGTGCTGGTGAAGGGAAGGATACGCAGTATTTT.

The rearrangement joins TRBV2 to TRBJ1-1; D unclear. Per germline, CDR1 SNHLY and CDR2 FYNNEI. The V end lost 3 bases, the J end lost 7 bases, and 9 bases lay between the germline ends. The CDR3 spans 12 residues. This CDR3 is CASSDSDYEAFF. The CDR3 coding sequence is TGTGCCAGCAGTGATTCCGACTATGAAGCTTTCTTT.

The chain links TRBV7-8 to TRBJ1-2; D gene uncertain. V lost 5 bases to trimming and J lost 3 bases, with 13 bases between them. This CDR3 contains 14 residues. Germline values: CDR1 SGHVS, CDR2 FQNEAQ. The CDR3 here is CASSTDPTDYGYTF. Here the CDR3 DNA reads TGTGCCAGCAGCACGGACCCTACTGACTATGGCTACACCTTC.

The V call is TRBV7-3, the J call TRBJ2-2; the D is unclear. The germline V and J ends were trimmed by 5 bases and 5 bases, with 12 bases remaining between them. The length of the CDR3 is 14 residues. Germline V gene data show CDR1 as SGHTA and CDR2 as FQGTGA. CDR3 residues: CASSRNLGTGELFF. The CDR3 bases are TGTGCCAGCAGCCGTAATTTGGGTACCGGGGAGCTGTTTTTT.

V and J are TRBV5-4 and TRBJ1-1, with D possibly being TRBD1 (6 bases). This CDR3 is 14 amino acids long. Germline V lookup: CDR1 SGHNT, CDR2 YYREEE (reference sequence). V lost 3 bases to trimming and J lost 4 bases, with 13 bases between them. The CDR3 region has the DNA TGTGCCAGCAGCTCAAAAACAGGGCCCACTGAAGCTTTCTTT. Its protein is CASSSKTGPTEAFF.

The CDR3 here is CASRLAPNEQFF. As DNA, the CDR3 is TGTGCCAGCAGACTAGCGCCCAATGAGCAGTTCTTC. V usage is TRBV2 and J usage is TRBJ2-1, with TRBD2 matching over 7 bases. CDR1 is SNHLY and CDR2 is FYNNEI in the germline V gene. With V trimmed by 6 bases and J by 6 bases, 2 bases remained unmatched. This CDR3 is built from 12 residues.

The chain combines TRBV10-3 with TRBJ2-3; TRBD2 aligns across 7 bases. Germline V gene lookup returns CDR1 ENHRY and CDR2 SYGVKD. The CDR3 covers 14 residues. After removal of 8 bases from V and 3 bases from J, the junction contained 8 bases not matched to a gene. The CDR3 bases are TGTGCCATCGCTAGCGGTGGGGGGACAGATACGCAGTATTTT. It specifies CAIASGGGTDTQYF.

V is TRBV6-5 and J is TRBJ1-5; a weak D match, TRBD1 (6 bases). Trimming removed 2 bases from V and 7 bases from J, with 9 bases in between. CDR3 size: 13 residues. CDR1 and CDR2 from the germline V gene are MNHEY and SVGAGI. CDR3 loop: CASSYTRGQPQHF. The DNA for the CDR3 is TGTGCCAGCAGTTACACGAGGGGGCAGCCCCAGCATTTT.

V usage is TRBV11-3 and J usage is TRBJ2-1; 10 bases fit TRBD2. CDR3 length: 16 residues. The junction had 7 bases not matched to a gene; V was cut back by 2 bases and J by 6 bases. Looked up from germline, CDR1 is SGHNT and CDR2 is YENEEA. The chain's CDR3 is CASSLIGSGGANEQFF. CDR3 coding DNA: TGTGCCAGCAGCTTAATCGGGAGCGGGGGGGCCAATGAGCAGTTCTTC.

The gene calls are TRBV5-1 and TRBJ1-4; no clear D gene. From germline, CDR1 is SGHRS and CDR2 YFSETQ. Trimming shortened V by 4 bases and J by 8 bases, and 18 bases separated the two germline ends. The CDR3 consists of 15 residues. The CDR3 loop is CASSLSGPRTEKLFF. The DNA for the CDR3 is TGCGCCAGCAGCCTCTCAGGCCCCCGTACGGAAAAACTGTTTTTT.

The chain joins TRBV18 to TRBJ1-2; no clear D gene. Between the trimmed V and J ends, which lost 2 bases and 3 bases, there was a span of 4 bases. This CDR3 region has 12 residues. Germline values: CDR1 KGHSH, CDR2 LQKENI. In DNA form, the CDR3 reads TGTGCCAGCTCACCAGAAGACTATGGCTACACCTTC. Its translation is CASSPEDYGYTF.

The rearrangement links TRBV7-2 to TRBJ1-2; a possible D gene is TRBD1 (5 bases). The CDR3 extends over 15 amino acids. CDR1 SGHTA and CDR2 FQGNSA come from the germline V gene. The ends were cut back, 1 base at V and 0 bases at J, with 9 bases in the middle. CDR3 sequence reads: CASSLVGGTNYGYTF. CDR3 in DNA: TGTGCCAGCAGCTTAGTCGGGGGAACTAACTATGGCTACACCTTC.

V gene TRBV6-2 or TRBV6-3 combines with J gene TRBJ2-3; no reliable D call. The CDR3 is made up of 16 amino acids. V was trimmed by 4 bases and J by 4 bases, leaving 18 bases between them. The germline V gene encodes CDR1 MNHEY and CDR2 SVGEGT. The CDR3, as DNA: TGTGCCAGCAGTTTCCTACGAACCCGGGCGGCAGATACGCAGTATTTT. Encoded protein: CASSFLRTRAADTQYF.

The chain combines TRBV9 with TRBJ1-1, with 7 nucleotides matching TRBD1. Germline V gene sequence: CDR1 SGDLS, CDR2 YYNGEE. CDR3 length: 16 residues. The ends lost 0 bases at V and 1 base at J; junction bases unmatched: 6. CDR3: CASSVVGTVGNTEAFF. In nucleotides, the CDR3 is TGTGCCAGCAGCGTAGTAGGGACAGTGGGGAACACTGAAGCTTTCTTT.

CDR3 DNA sequence: TGTGCCAGCAGGGTGGACAGGGGATCCTATGGCTACACCTTC. This gives the protein CASRVDRGSYGYTF. V gene TRBV2 combines with J gene TRBJ1-2; 9 nucleotides match TRBD1. V trimming: 6 bases; J trimming: 4 bases; junction bases outside the gene matches: 6. Per germline, CDR1 SNHLY and CDR2 FYNNEI. The CDR3 is made up of 14 amino acids.

The V gene is TRBV7-9, the J gene TRBJ2-1; 11 bases align to TRBD2. Germline V gene lookup returns CDR1 SEHNR and CDR2 FQNEAQ (reference sequence). The CDR3 has 16 residues. The junction had 2 bases not matched to a gene; V was cut back by 1 base and J by 3 bases. CDR3 bases: TGTGCCAGCAGCTTAGATAGCGGGGGGGTCTACAATGAGCAGTTCTTC. Its translation is CASSLDSGGVYNEQFF.

The chain combines TRBV5-1 with TRBJ2-5, with D tentatively TRBD2 (5 bases). The CDR3 totals 14 residues. Trimming took 2 bases from V and 4 from J, leaving 12 bases between them. Germline V CDR1 and CDR2: SGHRS, YFSETQ. The CDR3 sequence: CASSFGLIRETQYF. CDR3 DNA: TGCGCCAGCAGCTTCGGACTCATAAGAGAGACCCAGTACTTC.

This clone showed up just a few times. This chain links TRBV6-5 with TRBJ1-5; D perhaps matches TRBD1 (6 bases). The CDR3 is 13 residues long. Germline assignment: CDR1 MNHEY and CDR2 SVGAGI. The V gene lost 7 bases and the J gene lost 6 bases, with 13 bases spanning the gap. CDR3: CASTPGASQPQHF. CDR3 bases: TGTGCCAGCACCCCAGGGGCTAGTCAGCCCCAGCATTTT.

J is TRBJ1-1 and V is TRBV5-1, with 10 positions matching TRBD1. Trimming removed 6 bases from V and 2 bases from J; junction bases left unmatched: 10. CDR3 length: 16 residues. Germline assignment: CDR1 SGHRS and CDR2 YFSETQ. The CDR3 DNA reads as TGCGCCAGCACCCTACGGGACAGGGGTTTAAACACTGAAGCTTTCTTT. It encodes CASTLRDRGLNTEAFF. Looking up the rest from reference TRBV5-1 and TRBJ1-1 gives the full variable domain: KAGVTQTPRYLIKTRGQQVTLSCSPISGHRSVSWYQQTPGQGLQFLFEYFSETQRNKGNFPGRFSGRQFSNSRSEMNVSTLELGDSALYLCASTLRDRGLNTEAFFGQGTRLTVV.

This chain uses TRBV5-1 with TRBJ2-4; D may be TRBD2 (6 bases). Germline values: CDR1 SGHRS, CDR2 YFSETQ. Trimming removed 3 bases from V and 6 bases from J, with 16 bases in between. CDR3 length: 15 amino acids. As DNA, the CDR3 is TGCGCCAGCAGCTCTGGCGGGGTTGGGGGAAACATTCAGTACTTC. Amino acid sequence: CASSSGGVGGNIQYF. The full variable domain, its missing parts supplied by reference TRBV5-1 and TRBJ2-4, is KAGVTQTPRYLIKTRGQQVTLSCSPISGHRSVSWYQQTPGQGLQFLFEYFSETQRNKGNFPGRFSGRQFSNSRSEMNVSTLELGDSALYLCASSSGGVGGNIQYFGAGTRLSVL.

The V call is TRBV6-5, the J call TRBJ1-3, with 7 bases fitting TRBD1. J was trimmed by 0 bases and V by 8 bases; bases with no gene match: 7. The CDR3 is made up of 15 amino acids. Germline V CDR1 and CDR2: MNHEY, SVGAGI. CDR3 protein: CASRTGANSGNTIYF. The CDR3 DNA follows: TGTGCCAGCCGTACAGGGGCTAACTCTGGAAACACCATATATTTT.